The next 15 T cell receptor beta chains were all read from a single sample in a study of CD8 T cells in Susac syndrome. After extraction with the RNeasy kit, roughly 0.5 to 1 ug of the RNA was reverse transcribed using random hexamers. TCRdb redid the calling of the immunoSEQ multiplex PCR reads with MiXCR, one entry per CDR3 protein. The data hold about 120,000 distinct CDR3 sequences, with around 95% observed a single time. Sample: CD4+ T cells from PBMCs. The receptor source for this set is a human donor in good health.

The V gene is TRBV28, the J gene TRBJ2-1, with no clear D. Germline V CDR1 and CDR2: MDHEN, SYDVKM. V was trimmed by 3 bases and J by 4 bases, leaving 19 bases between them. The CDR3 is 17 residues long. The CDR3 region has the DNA TGTGCCAGCAGTTTCACCCCGGAACGGCGCCTTTACAATGAGCAGTTCTTC. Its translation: CASSFTPERRLYNEQFF. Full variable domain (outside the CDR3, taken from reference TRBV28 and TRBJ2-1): DVKVTQSSRYLVKRTGEKVFLECVQDMDHENMFWYRQDPGLGLRLIYFSYDVKMKEKGDIPEGYSVSREKKERFSLILESASTNQTSMYLCASSFTPERRLYNEQFFGPGTRLTVL.

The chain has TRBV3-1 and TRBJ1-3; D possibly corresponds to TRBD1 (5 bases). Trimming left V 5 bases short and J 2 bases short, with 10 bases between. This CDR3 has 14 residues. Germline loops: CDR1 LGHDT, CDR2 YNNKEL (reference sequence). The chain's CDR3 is CASSARGAGNTIYF. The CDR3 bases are TGTGCCAGCAGCGCCCGGGGGGCTGGAAACACCATATATTTT.

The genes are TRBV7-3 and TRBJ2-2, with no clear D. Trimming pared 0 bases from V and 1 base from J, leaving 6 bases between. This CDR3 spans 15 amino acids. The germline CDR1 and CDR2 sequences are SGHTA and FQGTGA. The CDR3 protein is CASSLTLGNTGELFF. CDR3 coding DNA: TGTGCCAGCAGCTTAACGTTGGGGAACACCGGGGAGCTGTTTTTT.

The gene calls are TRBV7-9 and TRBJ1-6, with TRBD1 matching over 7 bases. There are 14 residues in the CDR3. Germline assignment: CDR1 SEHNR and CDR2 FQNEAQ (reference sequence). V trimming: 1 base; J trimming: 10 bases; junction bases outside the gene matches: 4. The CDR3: CASSLDPGGSPLHF. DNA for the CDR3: TGTGCCAGCAGCTTAGATCCAGGGGGGTCACCCCTCCACTTT.

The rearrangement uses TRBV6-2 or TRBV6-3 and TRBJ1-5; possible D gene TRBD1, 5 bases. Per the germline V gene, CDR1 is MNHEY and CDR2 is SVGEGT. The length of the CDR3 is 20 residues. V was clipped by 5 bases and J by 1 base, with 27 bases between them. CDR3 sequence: CASSLELGTAGGLSNQPQHF. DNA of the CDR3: TGTGCCAGCAGTCTTGAATTAGGGACTGCGGGTGGGCTGAGCAATCAGCCCCAGCATTTT.

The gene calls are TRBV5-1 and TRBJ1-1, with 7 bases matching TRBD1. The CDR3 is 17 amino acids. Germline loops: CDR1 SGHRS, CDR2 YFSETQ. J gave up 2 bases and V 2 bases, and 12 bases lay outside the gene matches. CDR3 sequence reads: CASSFVSLTGRNTEAFF. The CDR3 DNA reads TGCGCCAGCAGCTTTGTTTCCTTGACAGGGAGAAACACTGAAGCTTTCTTT.

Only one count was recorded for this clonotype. The CDR3 reads CASSQGEGENIQYF. CDR3 sequence (DNA): TGTGCCAGCAGCCAAGGCGAAGGGGAAAACATTCAGTACTTC. V is TRBV3-1 and J is TRBJ2-4; TRBD1 might be the D (5 bases). The V gene lost 1 base and the J gene lost 5 bases, with 9 bases spanning the gap. Germline V gene sequence: CDR1 LGHDT, CDR2 YNNKEL (reference sequence). CDR3 length equals 14 residues.

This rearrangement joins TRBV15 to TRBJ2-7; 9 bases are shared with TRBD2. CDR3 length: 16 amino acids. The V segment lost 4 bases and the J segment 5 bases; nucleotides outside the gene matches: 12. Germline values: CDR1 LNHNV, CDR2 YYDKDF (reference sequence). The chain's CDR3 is CATSNGLARNGNEQYF. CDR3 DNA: TGTGCCACCAGCAACGGACTAGCGAGAAACGGGAACGAGCAGTACTTC.

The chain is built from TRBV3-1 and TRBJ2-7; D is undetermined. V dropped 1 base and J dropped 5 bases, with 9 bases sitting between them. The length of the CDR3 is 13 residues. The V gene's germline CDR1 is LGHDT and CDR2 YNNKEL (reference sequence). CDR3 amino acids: CASSQVRSHEQYF. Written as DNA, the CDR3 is TGTGCCAGCAGCCAAGTCCGGTCCCACGAGCAGTACTTC.

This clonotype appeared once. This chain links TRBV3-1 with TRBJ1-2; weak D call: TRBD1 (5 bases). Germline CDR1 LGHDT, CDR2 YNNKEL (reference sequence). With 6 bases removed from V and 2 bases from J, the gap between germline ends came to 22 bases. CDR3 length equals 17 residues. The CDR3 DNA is TGTGCCAGCAGACTACTTAAGGGGACCGGACTAAACTATGGCTACACCTTC. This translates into CASRLLKGTGLNYGYTF. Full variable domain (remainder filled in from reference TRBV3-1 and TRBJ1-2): DTAVSQTPKYLVTQMGNDKSIKCEQNLGHDTMYWYKQDSKKFLKIMFSYNNKELIINETVPNRFSPKSPDKAHLNLHINSLELGDSAVYFCASRLLKGTGLNYGYTFGSGTRLTVV.

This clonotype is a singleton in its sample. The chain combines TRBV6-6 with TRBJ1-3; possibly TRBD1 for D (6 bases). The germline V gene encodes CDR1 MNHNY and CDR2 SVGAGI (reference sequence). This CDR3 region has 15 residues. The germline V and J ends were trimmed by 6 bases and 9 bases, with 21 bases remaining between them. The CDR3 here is CASREGPYRGGTIYF. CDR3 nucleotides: TGTGCCAGCAGAGAGGGACCGTACCGAGGGGGCACCATATATTTT.

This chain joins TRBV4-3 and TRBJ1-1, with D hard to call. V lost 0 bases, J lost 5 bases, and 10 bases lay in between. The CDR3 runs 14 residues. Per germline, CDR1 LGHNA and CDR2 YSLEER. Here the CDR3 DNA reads TGCGCCAGCAGCCAAGAGAGCACACGTACTGAAGCTTTCTTT. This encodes CASSQESTRTEAFF.

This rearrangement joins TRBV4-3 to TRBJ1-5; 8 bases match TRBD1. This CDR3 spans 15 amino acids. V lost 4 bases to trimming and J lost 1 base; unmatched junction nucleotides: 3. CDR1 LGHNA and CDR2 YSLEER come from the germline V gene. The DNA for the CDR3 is TGCGCCAGCAGCCCGTGGACAGGGAGCAATCAGCCCCAGCATTTT. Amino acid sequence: CASSPWTGSNQPQHF.

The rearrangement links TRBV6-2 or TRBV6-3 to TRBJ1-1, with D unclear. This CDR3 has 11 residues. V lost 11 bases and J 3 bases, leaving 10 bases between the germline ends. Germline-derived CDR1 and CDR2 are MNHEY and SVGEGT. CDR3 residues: CACSWDTEAFF. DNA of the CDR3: TGTGCCTGCTCGTGGGACACTGAAGCTTTCTTT.

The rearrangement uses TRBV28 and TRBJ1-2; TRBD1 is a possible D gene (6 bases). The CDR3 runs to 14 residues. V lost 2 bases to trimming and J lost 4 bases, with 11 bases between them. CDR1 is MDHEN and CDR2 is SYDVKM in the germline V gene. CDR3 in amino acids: CASSLAQGTYGYTF. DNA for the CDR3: TGTGCCAGCAGTTTAGCTCAGGGGACCTATGGCTACACCTTC.